Sequencing of this T cell receptor beta chain was carried out in a study of blood T cell repertoires in COVID-19 (dated by TCRdb to the early 2020s). Study-wide context: Collaborator samples came from the United States, Italy and Spain and covered acute and convalescent phases of COVID-19. The prospective study material was composed of cDNA or gDNA derived from T cells, B-cell-depleted T cells, or PBMCs. Subjects who had been exposed to COVID-19, were actively infected with it, or had recovered from it provided the deeply sampled blood TCRbeta repertoires that made up the dataset. The repertoires were released in a freely available public database intended as a resource for research on the immune response to SARS-CoV-2. The samples were drawn from two sources: the first 160 participants of the ongoing ImmuneRACE study, and 1,000 to 1,500 subjects contributed by 6 global collaborators. Nearly every sample came with metadata listing a de-identified subject ID, COVID-19 status, age in years and sex. Where HLA class I and class II types were available, the types were taken from metadata supplied by the sample provider, not from assay-based typing.

A second Seattle source provided samples from volunteer blood donors who had recovered from COVID-19. The collaborating institutions used their own protocols to collect whole blood in K2EDTA tubes. For TCRbeta analysis, collaborators shipped samples in one of three forms: frozen whole blood, isolated PBMCs, or DNA extracted from either of those sample types. Note on this clone: No antigen is known for it. No qualities accompany the bases; no much larger clone lies one base away.

TCRbeta CDR3 regions were amplified from genomic DNA by means of the immunoSEQ Assay, a bias-controlled multiplex PCR. Per the original workflow: Within the assay, amplification of reference gene primers was used to estimate how many nucleated cells each sample contained. To quantify the absolute abundance of each unique TCRbeta CDR3 rearrangement, sequence reads were collapsed and filtered. Productive Simpson clonality was computed per sample as the square root of Simpson's diversity index over productive rearrangements. TCRdb provides this immuneACCESS table in a form limited to in-frame rearrangements. Some clones are lacking; in checked studies, under half of them reflect an unresolved V gene, and why the rest are absent is not known. V, J and clone size reflect that table, while D and trimming were determined from the DNA. This sample gives under 250,000 clones in total; about nine tenths of them show up just once. The ten largest clones represent 5.5% to 8% of the sample.

Sequences LNHDA (CDR1) and SQIVND (CDR2) are obtained from the germline V gene (reference sequence). The CDR3 runs 14 amino acids, cysteine and phenylalanine included. Only the CDR3 part of the read is kept: 42 bases, read in frame from the first base. V is clipped by 3 bases and J by 6 bases, and the sequence between their germline boundaries is 14 bases long. The study at large found these results: The amount of clinical and demographic metadata varied by source and participant and was provided uncurated.

Input material: peripheral blood. The chain is made from TRBV19 and TRBJ1-2, with no reliable assignment of the D segment. The clonotype comes from a man in his fifties or sixties who had recovered from COVID-19. The sequenced DNA: TGTGCCAGTAGTATCAGAGGTAGGTTCGATGGCTACACCTTC. It translates as CASSIRGRFDGYTF. Reference TRBV19 and TRBJ1-2 proteins supply the regions before and after the CDR3; the full variable domain is: DGGITQSPKYLFRKEGQNVTLSCEQNLNHDAMYWYRQDPGQGLRLIYYSQIVNDFQKGDIAEGYSVSREKKESFPLTVTSAQKNPTAFYLCASSIRGRFDGYTFGSGTRLTVV.